Sequencing of this T cell receptor (beta chain) was carried out in a study of blood T cell repertoires in COVID-19. Study-wide context: COVID-19 samples, acute and convalescent, were from the United States, Italy and Spain. T cells, B-cell-depleted T cells, or PBMCs supplied cDNA or gDNA.

Authors' data handling: Amplification from reference gene primers served as the basis for estimated nucleated cell counts. Profiled with immunoSEQ multiplex PCR; TCRdb holds only in-frame clones, not every one. V and J calls and clone size are copied from that table; D and trimming were computed from the DNA. The table includes about 99,000 clones, around nine tenths detected once. The specimen was peripheral blood. The origin of this receptor is a human donor in a cohort sampled during active COVID-19.

The CDR3 DNA is TGTGCCAGCAGCTTGGACTTGGACAGGGTGGGGAGCTACACCTTC. This translates into CASSLDLDRVGSYTF. This chain links TRBV5-5 with TRBJ1-2, with TRBD1 matching over 8 bases. Per germline, CDR1 SGHKS and CDR2 YYEKEE (reference sequence). The J segment lost 9 bases and the V segment lost 0 bases, leaving 10 bases of the junction unmatched. The CDR3 has 15 residues.